A selection of T cell receptor beta chains follows, all from one sample in a study of blood T cell repertoires in COVID-19. Sequencing used immunoSEQ multiplex PCR; TCRdb keeps in-frame clones, though not all of them. Seen here are around 290,000 clones, around 89% observed once, and the top ten hold around 4.4%. The sample comprised peripheral blood. These receptors all stem from a man in his forties with acute or convalescent COVID-19. The CDR3 runs from the conserved cysteine through the conserved F or W. The order of the fields is J gene, D gene, V gene, CDR3 protein. A D gene is named only where the DNA matches it firmly.

TRBJ2-6	-	TRBV5-1	CASRSASGANVLTF
TRBJ1-5	TRBD1	TRBV5-3	CARSRTGDGKPQHF
TRBJ1-1	-	TRBV29-1	CSVELKQGTEAFF
TRBJ2-5	-	TRBV10-3	CAISGGAGVAETQYF
TRBJ2-7	TRBD1	TRBV6-6	CASSTGFFEQYF
TRBJ2-7	-	TRBV24-1	CATSVTQGCTYEQYF
TRBJ1-1	-	TRBV5-1	CASSLGPETEAFF
TRBJ2-1	TRBD2	TRBV10-3	CATRLAGLGNEQFF
TRBJ1-5	-	TRBV5-4	CARRWEGGSNQPQHF
TRBJ1-6	TRBD1	TRBV5-1	CASSLGQGAFNSPLHF
TRBJ2-1	-	TRBV30	CAWSVQPNEQFF
TRBJ2-2	-	TRBV27	CASSLTGGTRSNTGELFF
TRBJ1-3	-	TRBV6-6	CASSPTTYYSGNTIYF
TRBJ1-1	-	TRBV5-4	CASSLRSRRNTEAFF
TRBJ2-1	TRBD1	TRBV19	CASSGTGTNEQFF
TRBJ2-2	TRBD2	TRBV5-1	CASSWGLTNTGELFF
TRBJ2-1	-	TRBV7-9	CASSSWGKSSYNEQFF
TRBJ1-6	TRBD1	TRBV14	CASSQGAERSPLHF
TRBJ1-5	-	TRBV5-1	CASSLEVGDQPQHF
TRBJ2-2	TRBD2	TRBV24-1	CATSGRGAPTGELFF
TRBJ1-1	TRBD1	TRBV10-3	CAISESIFGQGKMSEAFF
TRBJ1-2	-	TRBV14	CASSQVRGGGYTF
TRBJ1-1	-	TRBV6-5	CASSYSRSNTEAFF
TRBJ2-5	-	TRBV5-8	CASRYRETQYF
TRBJ2-1	TRBD1	TRBV10-3	CAISESKNRGYVNSEQFF